A selection of T cell receptor beta chains follows, all from one sample in a study of CD8+CD57+ T cells in acquired aplastic anemia. MiXCR, run by TCRdb on the reads, gives a single entry per CDR3 protein. The sample records approximately 270,000 distinct CDR3 sequences, roughly three fifths being singletons. The sequencing input was sorted CD4+, CD8+, or CD8+CD57+ T cells (not recorded which) from PBMCs. The receptors come from a human donor with severe aplastic anemia or a healthy control (not recorded which). The CDR3 runs from the conserved cysteine through the conserved F or W. Each record gives: V gene, J gene, D gene, clone size, CDR3 protein, CDR3 DNA. A D gene is named only where the DNA matches it firmly. Size values are once, few and many counts, or a class for expanded clones, and some rows have none.

V: TRBV20-1; J: TRBJ2-4; D: TRBD1; size: once; CDR3: CSAETGEGNIQYF; DNA: TGCAGTGCCGAAACAGGGGAAGGAAACATTCAGTACTTC
V: TRBV7-2; J: TRBJ2-7; D: TRBD2; size: -; CDR3: CASSFRIGLAGVNEQYF; DNA: TGTGCCAGCAGCTTTCGAATCGGGCTAGCGGGAGTGAACGAGCAGTACTTC
V: TRBV24-1; J: TRBJ1-2; D: TRBD1; size: -; CDR3: CATSDSDRPNYGYTF; DNA: TGTGCCACCAGTGATTCGGACAGGCCCAACTATGGCTACACCTTC
V: TRBV10-3; J: TRBJ2-5; D: -; size: -; CDR3: CAISESGLGETRYF; DNA: TGTGCCATCAGTGAGTCCGGATTAGGAGAGACCCGGTACTTC
V: TRBV13; J: TRBJ2-5; D: -; size: many; CDR3: CASSSGPTLQETQYF; DNA: TGTGCCAGCAGCTCCGGACCTACCCTCCAAGAGACCCAGTACTTC
V: TRBV6-4; J: TRBJ2-1; D: -; size: -; CDR3: CASSLRDNNEQFF; DNA: TGTGCCAGCAGTCTTCGGGACAACAATGAGCAGTTCTTC
V: TRBV6-1; J: TRBJ2-7; D: TRBD1; size: many; CDR3: CASRAGGHSSYEQYF; DNA: TGTGCCAGCAGGGCAGGGGGACATAGCTCCTACGAGCAGTACTTC
V: TRBV29-1; J: TRBJ2-5; D: TRBD1; size: -; CDR3: CSVDWDRGRETQYF; DNA: TGCAGCGTTGACTGGGACAGGGGTAGGGAGACCCAGTACTTC
V: TRBV10-3; J: TRBJ2-1; D: -; size: -; CDR3: CAISDSGLSYNEQFF; DNA: TGTGCCATCAGTGACTCAGGGCTCTCCTACAATGAGCAGTTCTTC
V: TRBV14; J: TRBJ2-5; D: TRBD1; size: once; CDR3: CASSLRTGQETQYF; DNA: TGTGCCAGCAGCCTCCGGACAGGGCAAGAGACCCAGTACTTC
V: TRBV30; J: TRBJ2-7; D: TRBD1; size: many; CDR3: CAWRGQGKLYYEQYF; DNA: TGTGCCTGGAGGGGACAGGGGAAGCTTTACTACGAGCAGTACTTC
V: TRBV12-3/TRBV12-4; J: TRBJ2-1; D: -; size: many; CDR3: CASSFRRGGSYNEQFF; DNA: TGTGCCAGCAGTTTTAGGAGAGGGGGCTCCTACAATGAGCAGTTCTTC
V: TRBV2; J: TRBJ1-3; D: TRBD1; size: -; CDR3: CASSETGIRNRDTIYF; DNA: TGTGCCAGCAGTGAGACAGGGATACGGAATCGAGACACCATATATTTT
V: TRBV24-1; J: TRBJ2-7; D: -; size: few; CDR3: CATSGSYGSYEQYF; DNA: TGTGCCACCAGTGGGTCCTACGGATCCTACGAGCAGTACTTC
V: TRBV11-2; J: TRBJ2-7; D: -; size: -; CDR3: CASSLDQGPNYEQYF; DNA: TGTGCCAGCAGCTTAGATCAGGGCCCGAACTACGAGCAGTACTTC
V: TRBV4-1; J: TRBJ2-2; D: -; size: -; CDR3: CASSQDDQYGELFF; DNA: TGCGCCAGCAGCCAAGATGATCAGTACGGGGAGCTGTTTTTT
V: TRBV4-3; J: TRBJ1-2; D: -; size: -; CDR3: CASSQQSDYYGYTF; DNA: TGCGCCAGCAGCCAACAGAGTGATTACTATGGCTACACCTTC
V: TRBV7-3; J: TRBJ2-2; D: TRBD1; size: -; CDR3: CASGGTGNTGELFF; DNA: TGTGCCAGTGGGGGGACAGGGAACACCGGGGAGCTGTTTTTT
V: TRBV20-1; J: TRBJ1-2; D: -; size: -; CDR3: CSATGQGFGGYGYTF; DNA: TGCAGTGCCACAGGCCAGGGATTTGGCGGCTATGGCTACACCTTC
V: TRBV7-2; J: TRBJ2-3; D: -; size: -; CDR3: CASSLALHTQYF; DNA: TGTGCCAGCAGCTTAGCCCTCCATACGCAGTATTTT
V: TRBV7-9; J: TRBJ2-5; D: -; size: many; CDR3: CASSLKPAGRSKETQYF; DNA: TGTGCCAGCAGCTTAAAACCCGCTGGACGGTCAAAAGAGACCCAGTACTTC
V: TRBV7-2; J: TRBJ1-2; D: -; size: many; CDR3: CASSSGPNYGYTF; DNA: TGTGCCAGCAGCTCGGGACCTAACTATGGCTACACCTTC
V: TRBV12-3/TRBV12-4; J: TRBJ1-4; D: TRBD1; size: many; CDR3: CASSLRTGAEKLFF; DNA: TGTGCCAGCAGTTTAAGGACAGGGGCTGAAAAACTGTTTTTT
V: TRBV19; J: TRBJ2-7; D: TRBD2; size: many; CDR3: CASSMGGGSSYEQYF; DNA: TGTGCCAGTAGTATGGGCGGGGGAAGCTCCTACGAGCAGTACTTC
V: TRBV20-1; J: TRBJ1-5; D: -; size: many; CDR3: CSATEPLKGNSNQPQHF; DNA: TGCAGTGCCACCGAACCCCTGAAGGGCAATAGCAATCAGCCCCAGCATTTT
V: TRBV11-3; J: TRBJ2-3; D: TRBD2; size: -; CDR3: CASSLAGGPADTQYF; DNA: TGTGCCAGCAGCTTAGCGGGGGGGCCAGCGGATACGCAGTATTTT
V: TRBV7-9; J: TRBJ1-6; D: -; size: once; CDR3: CASSLDGPYNSPLHF; DNA: TGTGCCAGCAGCTTAGACGGGCCTTACAATTCACCCCTCCACTTT